This T cell receptor (beta chain) was captured in a study of regulatory T cells in long-lasting Graves disease. This clonotype was detected only a few times. The time point here: newly diagnosed GD, antithyroid drugs for less than 3 months. The TCR library was made from RNA extracted from PBMCs. Building the TCR beta libraries relied on iRepertoire HTBI primers, and CDR3 regions underwent Arm-PCR. Using its own MiXCR run on the multiplex PCR reads, TCRdb lists one record per CDR3 protein. Of 500,000 to 700,000 distinct CDR3 sequences in the sample, about 15% were seen once. V was cut by 2 bases and J by 1 base, with 2 bases left in between. Germline V CDR1 and CDR2: LGHDT, YNNKEL (reference sequence). The CDR3 has 12 residues. The same sample was also studied in work on T cells in Graves' hyperthyroidism and ophthalmopathy.

This receptor was obtained from a woman aged 25 to 39 with Graves disease. The chain uses TRBV3-1 and TRBJ1-1; D is undetermined. The material was peripheral blood mononuclear cells (PBMCs), obtained at new diagnosis, from a patient treated with antithyroid drugs. The CDR3 nucleotides are TGTGCCAGCAGCCAACAGAACACTGAAGCTTTCTTT. Protein sequence: CASSQQNTEAFF.